This T cell receptor beta chain was captured by sequencing in a study of shared clonotypes between healthy human individuals. Some clones are missing from TCRdb's copy, which holds only in-frame ones; the method was immunoSEQ multiplex PCR. The sample has roughly 2.6 million clones, roughly nine tenths seen once. HIV-negative, healthy adults without recent acute infections or vaccinations were the donors. In the CD4+ fraction, cells were divided into CD45RA+ naive and CD45RA-negative memory subsets. The CDR3 runs to 16 residues. V dropped 1 base and J dropped 4 bases, with 14 bases sitting between them. Germline CDR1 reads MNHEY; CDR2 reads SMNVEV (reference sequence). Worth noting for this clone: Its antigen is as yet unknown.

General study points: Naive subsets typically showed greater estimated richness than memory subsets.

This rearrangement joins TRBV27 to TRBJ2-1; tentative D call: TRBD2 (6 bases). Sequenced: naive CD4+ T cells sorted from blood. The sample's subset: CD45RA+ positively selected. The TCR comes from a man aged 18-30 years in good health. The CDR3 region is CASSLLGGEAYNEQFF. CDR3 in DNA: TGTGCCAGCAGTTTATTAGGCGGGGAGGCTTACAATGAGCAGTTCTTC.